The entry below describes one TCR beta chain. The antigen is unknown. CDR1 is MGHRA and CDR2 is YSYEKL in the germline V gene. Trimming took 1 base from V and 2 from J, leaving 9 bases between them. This CDR3 is built from 14 residues. The sample comes from a study of cytomegalovirus exposure and HLA in healthy donors. Study in general: A prior study identified approximately 120 million unique TCR beta sequences from roughly 180 million T cells. Whole-study results and caveats: Researchers reportedly found TCR beta sequences accurately predicted most subjects' HLA-A and HLA-B alleles. Cytomegalovirus association was listed for 164 TCR beta chains. On later analysis, the bulk of CMV-associated TCR beta chains appeared to be HLA-restricted.

Researchers ran the PCR with 60 Vbeta and 13 Jbeta primers. This table comes from immunoSEQ multiplex PCR, and its TCRdb copy is limited to in-frame clones, with some not included. The sample consists of around 130,000 clones, over 70% of them appearing once. Sequenced sample: PBMCs. The J gene is TRBJ2-7, the V gene TRBV4-1; D unresolved. This clonotype was obtained from a woman aged 18 to 35 in good health and CMV-seronegative. CDR3 nucleotides: TGCGCCAGCAGCCAAGGAGCGTTTGCCTACGAGCAGTACTTC. Its translation is CASSQGAFAYEQYF.